This T cell receptor (beta chain) was identified during a study of T cell responses to AZD1222 COVID-19 vaccine. Only in-frame clones appear in the TCRdb table, and some are missing; sequencing was by immunoSEQ multiplex PCR. The data contain 100,000 to 150,000 clones, approximately 90% of them seen just once; the ten biggest clones take up about 1.1%. This sample comprised peripheral blood, obtained 28 days after the second AZD1222 dose. This clonotype originated in an adult who received the AZD1222 COVID-19 vaccine.

The CDR3 bases are TGTGCCAGCAGTTTAATGTTAGTTACCTCGGCGGGGCAGCCCCAGCATTTT. Protein: CASSLMLVTSAGQPQHF. This chain joins TRBV28 and TRBJ1-5; D gene uncertain. V lost 2 bases to trimming and J lost 7 bases, with 21 bases between them. This CDR3 comprises 17 residues. Germline lookup yields CDR1 MDHEN and CDR2 SYDVKM.